Listed below are T cell receptor beta chains from one sample, sequenced in a study of tumor-infiltrating lymphocytes in primary liver carcinoma. TCRdb re-called the multiplex PCR reads through MiXCR, storing one row per CDR3 protein. Of 250,000 to 400,000 distinct CDR3 sequences listed, 50% to 70% are singletons. Sequencing used peripheral blood. The origin of the receptors is a man aged 35-49 years with primary liver carcinoma and hepatitis B virus infection. Both conserved end residues are part of each CDR3. D genes are given only for firm matches. Only some rows state a clone size, as once, few, many or a class for expanded clones.

v_call	j_call	clone_size	d_call	cdr3_nt	cdr3_aa
TRBV4-3	TRBJ2-2	-	-	TGCGCCAGCAGCCAAGTGGGCGGGCCGACCGGGGAGCTGTTTTTT	CASSQVGGPTGELFF
TRBV11-2	TRBJ2-5	many	TRBD2	TGTGCCAGCAGCCCTCCCACCAGCGGGAGAGAGACCCAGTACTTC	CASSPPTSGRETQYF
TRBV20-1	TRBJ2-7	once	TRBD2	TGCAGTGCTCACCATAGCGGGAGAGGTGAGCAGTACTTC	CSAHHSGRGEQYF
TRBV6-2/TRBV6-3	TRBJ1-5	once	TRBD1	TGTGCCACCATCGACAGGGTGAACAATCAGCCCCAGCATTTT	CATIDRVNNQPQHF
TRBV6-6	TRBJ2-5	-	-	TGTACCAGCGGCAGTCCCGGGGGTAGAGAAGAGACCCAGTACTTC	CTSGSPGGREETQYF
TRBV4-2	TRBJ1-6	many	-	TGTGCCAGCAGCCAGAACCCGGGTTCACCCCTCCACTTT	CASSQNPGSPLHF
TRBV5-1	TRBJ2-1	-	TRBD2	TGCGCCAGCAGCTTGGGACTAGCGGTTTGGACGTCCTACAATGAGCAGTTCTTC	CASSLGLAVWTSYNEQFF
TRBV4-1	TRBJ1-5	-	-	TGCGCCAGCAGCCATGCGAATATGGGGTTCGTAGCGGATCAGCCTCAGCATTTT	CASSHANMGFVADQPQHF
TRBV10-3	TRBJ2-7	few	TRBD1	TGTGCCATCACCCCGGGACAGGGGGTCTACGAGCAGTACTTC	CAITPGQGVYEQYF
TRBV6-1	TRBJ1-5	many	TRBD1	TGTGCCAGCAGTGGGGACAGGATCGGTCAGCCCCAGCATTTT	CASSGDRIGQPQHF
TRBV18	TRBJ2-5	-	-	TGTGCCAGCTCACCGGTAGAGGGAGAGACACAGTACTTC	CASSPVEGETQYF
TRBV7-8	TRBJ2-5	once	TRBD2	TGTGCCAGTACCAAAGGTCTAGCCGGGAGGTATCAAGAGACCCAGTACTTC	CASTKGLAGRYQETQYF
TRBV13	TRBJ2-1	-	TRBD2	TGTGCCAGCAGCCCATCGATGTGGGAGGGACTGTATGATTCCTACAATGAGCAGTTCTTC	CASSPSMWEGLYDSYNEQFF
TRBV28	TRBJ2-7	few	TRBD1	TGTGCCAGCAGTTTCGCCGGGACAGGGTCCTACGAGCAGTACTTC	CASSFAGTGSYEQYF
TRBV7-9	TRBJ1-3	-	-	TGTGCCAGCAGCTTAGATGGGCAGGGCTCTGGAAACACCATATATTTT	CASSLDGQGSGNTIYF
TRBV4-1	TRBJ2-7	-	TRBD2	TGCGCCAGCAGCCAAGTTCTAGCGGGGAACCCCTTCGAGCATTACTTC	CASSQVLAGNPFEHYF
TRBV28	TRBJ2-3	-	-	TGTGCCAGCAGTTCACCTGGAGGGGATACGCAGTATTTT	CASSSPGGDTQYF
TRBV10-3	TRBJ1-5	-	-	TGTGCCATCAGTCCGACGGGAAGCAATCAGCCCCAGCATTTT	CAISPTGSNQPQHF
TRBV29-1	TRBJ2-6	-	TRBD2	TGCAGCGTCTCGTCCACGGGACTAGCGGGAGCTTATTCTGGGGCCAACGTCCTGACTTTC	CSVSSTGLAGAYSGANVLTF
TRBV5-5	TRBJ2-1	-	TRBD2	TGTGCCAGCAGCTTGGAATCAACCAGGACTAGCCGATTCAATGAGCAGTTCTTC	CASSLESTRTSRFNEQFF
TRBV4-1	TRBJ1-2	-	-	TGTGCCAGCAGCCAAGTGGAGGGTAACCATGGCTACACCTTC	CASSQVEGNHGYTF
TRBV20-1	TRBJ2-1	once	-	TGCAGTGCCCGATTTTACAATGAGCAGTTCTTC	CSARFYNEQFF
TRBV5-1	TRBJ2-2	few	TRBD1	TGCGCCAGCAGCAGAACCCCCCCGAGACAGGGGGCGCGCGGGGAGCTGTTTTTT	CASSRTPPRQGARGELFF
TRBV6-5	TRBJ2-5	many	-	TGTGCCAGCAGTTACTCTACAGGGACGGAGACCCAGTACTTC	CASSYSTGTETQYF
TRBV28	TRBJ1-2	few	-	TGTGCCAGCGACGGGGGGGCGCGGAACTATGGCTACACCTTC	CASDGGARNYGYTF
TRBV28	TRBJ2-7	-	-	TGTGCCAGCACGAGGGGGACTCGAAAAGCCTACGAGCAGTACTTC	CASTRGTRKAYEQYF
TRBV11-2	TRBJ1-3	many	-	TGTGCCAGCAGCTTATTCATGGCTGGAAACACCATATATTTT	CASSLFMAGNTIYF
TRBV5-4	TRBJ2-2	medium-sized	TRBD2	TGTGCCAGCAGCTTAGGACTAGCGGACACCGGGGAGCTGTTTTTT	CASSLGLADTGELFF